This entry lists 24 T cell receptor beta chains sequenced from one sample in a study of blood T cell repertoires in COVID-19. Sequencing was performed with immunoSEQ multiplex PCR; in TCRdb, only in-frame clones are kept and a portion is missing. Counted here are hundreds of thousands of clones, 80% to 90% occurring once; the ten biggest clones make up 2.4%. The specimen sequenced was PBMCs or T cells enriched from blood (not recorded which). All receptors derive from a woman between 18 and 29 years old who had recovered from COVID-19.

The chain carries TRBV3-1 (or the pseudogene TRBV3-2) and TRBJ1-6; TRBD1 might be the D (5 bases). Germline values: CDR1 LGHDT, CDR2 YNNKEL (reference sequence). The germline V and J ends were trimmed by 4 bases and 9 bases, with 10 bases remaining between them. This CDR3 has 13 residues. The DNA of the CDR3 is TGTGCCAGCAGCCTACGACAGACTTCACCCCTCCACTTT. It codes for CASSLRQTSPLHF.

The chain links TRBV15 to TRBJ2-3; 7 bases map to TRBD1. V shed 5 bases, J shed 1 base, and the junction held 6 bases outside the gene matches. This CDR3 spans 15 amino acids. CDR1 and CDR2 from the germline V gene are LNHNV and YYDKDF (reference sequence). The CDR3 sequence: CATSSNRGGTDTQYF. CDR3 coding DNA: TGTGCCACCAGCTCAAACAGGGGAGGCACAGATACGCAGTATTTT.

The chain has TRBV11-2 and TRBJ1-2, with TRBD1 matching 10 bases. Germline CDR1 SGHAT, CDR2 FQNNGV. The J segment lost 3 bases and the V segment lost 3 bases, leaving 7 bases of the junction unmatched. CDR3 length: 16 residues. CDR3 loop: CASSFLTGGIDYGYTF. In DNA form, the CDR3 reads TGTGCCAGCAGCTTCTTGACAGGGGGCATAGACTATGGCTACACCTTC.

V usage is TRBV27 and J usage is TRBJ1-1; D perhaps matches TRBD1 (6 bases). The V gene's germline CDR1 is MNHEY and CDR2 SMNVEV (reference sequence). V was shortened by 11 bases and J by 0 bases, with 13 bases between the two germline ends. The CDR3 loop spans 13 amino acids. Here the CDR3 DNA reads TGTGCCGGTAGGGACACTCTGAACACTGAAGCTTTCTTT. Translating gives CAGRDTLNTEAFF.

A word on this clone: The sample holds other DNA sequences that translate to the same CDR3. The genes are TRBV7-9 and TRBJ2-3; D is perhaps TRBD2 (6 bases). The germline V and J ends were trimmed by 1 base and 5 bases, with 7 bases remaining between them. The CDR3 spans 13 residues. Germline-derived CDR1 and CDR2 are SEHNR and FQNEAQ (reference sequence). The CDR3 DNA reads TGTGCCAGCAGCTTAGTGGGGGGAGATACGCAGTATTTT. Its translation: CASSLVGGDTQYF.

This chain links TRBV28 with TRBJ1-1; D ambiguous. Germline V CDR1 and CDR2: MDHEN, SYDVKM. The V end was cut by 2 bases, the J end by 10 bases, with 17 bases between. CDR3 length equals 14 residues. DNA for the CDR3: TGTGCCAGCAGTTTAAGCCATCGGAGAGGTCCAGCTTTCTTT. Translating it yields CASSLSHRRGPAFF.

The chain combines TRBV19 with TRBJ2-1, with TRBD1 identical over 8 bases. CDR1 is LNHDA and CDR2 is SQIVND in the germline V gene (reference sequence). Trimming at V came to 10 bases and at J to 6 bases, leaving 2 bases not matched to a gene. The CDR3 covers 11 residues. As DNA, the CDR3 is TGTGCCACGGGACAGGCCAATGAGCAGTTCTTC. Translated, it gives CATGQANEQFF.

The CDR3 reads CATSAQVISCSGNTIYF. CDR3 DNA sequence: TGTGCCACCAGTGCCCAGGTGATCTCTTGCTCTGGAAACACCATATATTTT. The chain has TRBV24-1 and TRBJ1-3; D unclear. Per germline, CDR1 KGHDR and CDR2 SFDVKD. With 5 bases removed from V and 0 bases from J, the gap between germline ends came to 16 bases. The CDR3 is made up of 17 amino acids.

The V and J genes are TRBV11-3 and TRBJ2-3; 10 positions match TRBD2. V was clipped by 5 bases and J by 6 bases; unmatched bases: 14. Germline CDR1 reads SGHNT; CDR2 reads YENEEA. The CDR3 is made up of 17 amino acids. CDR3 sequence reads: CASSPGGGLALPDTQYF. The CDR3 DNA reads as TGTGCCAGCAGCCCGGGGGGGGGACTAGCGCTACCTGATACGCAGTATTTT. The full variable domain, in which reference TRBV11-3 and TRBJ2-3 provide the parts outside the CDR3, is EAGVVQSPRYKIIEKKQPVAFWCNPISGHNTLYWYLQNLGQGPELLIRYENEEAVDDSQLPKDRFSAERLKGVDSTLKIQPAELGDSAVYLCASSPGGGLALPDTQYFGPGTRLTVL.

The gene calls are TRBV19 and TRBJ1-5; TRBD1 matches 10 bases. The V and J ends lost 3 bases and 6 bases, in that order; junction bases with no gene match: 5. This CDR3 region has 15 residues. Looked up from germline, CDR1 is LNHDA and CDR2 is SQIVND (reference sequence). In DNA form, the CDR3 reads TGTGCCAGTAGTATGAGGGGACAGGGGTTTCAGCCCCAGCATTTT. It specifies CASSMRGQGFQPQHF.

The V call is TRBV28, the J call TRBJ2-7, with TRBD2 matching 8 bases. The germline gives CDR1 MDHEN, CDR2 SYDVKM. Trimming at V came to 6 bases and at J to 6 bases, leaving 13 bases not matched to a gene. This CDR3 comprises 15 residues. CDR3 loop: CASRSPGRGATEQYF. The CDR3 coding sequence is TGTGCCAGCAGGTCCCCCGGGAGGGGAGCCACCGAGCAGTACTTC. Drawing the rest from reference TRBV28 and TRBJ2-7, the complete variable domain is DVKVTQSSRYLVKRTGEKVFLECVQDMDHENMFWYRQDPGLGLRLIYFSYDVKMKEKGDIPEGYSVSREKKERFSLILESASTNQTSMYLCASRSPGRGATEQYFGPGTRLTVT.

The chain combines TRBV10-3 with TRBJ2-1; 8 bases match TRBD1. CDR1 is ENHRY and CDR2 is SYGVKD in the germline V gene. The J segment lost 7 bases and the V segment lost 3 bases, leaving 11 bases of the junction unmatched. The CDR3 has 16 residues. The CDR3 here is CAISDLQGEVGNEQFF. The CDR3 coding sequence is TGTGCCATCAGTGATTTACAGGGGGAAGTGGGTAATGAGCAGTTCTTC.

The chain recombines TRBV5-1 with TRBJ2-3, with 7 bases matching TRBD2. The ends lost 0 bases at V and 5 bases at J; junction bases unmatched: 9. The CDR3 runs to 16 residues. Per the germline V gene, CDR1 is SGHRS and CDR2 is YFSETQ. Here the CDR3 reads CASSLVPSGRGDTQYF. The CDR3, as DNA: TGCGCCAGCAGCTTGGTTCCTAGCGGCCGGGGAGATACGCAGTATTTT. Together with reference TRBV5-1 and TRBJ2-3, the CDR3 gives the full variable domain: KAGVTQTPRYLIKTRGQQVTLSCSPISGHRSVSWYQQTPGQGLQFLFEYFSETQRNKGNFPGRFSGRQFSNSRSEMNVSTLELGDSALYLCASSLVPSGRGDTQYFGPGTRLTVL.

The J gene is TRBJ2-7, the V gene TRBV29-1, with D possibly being TRBD2 (5 bases). Trimming took off 4 bases at V and 6 bases at J, with 13 bases between the two ends. This CDR3 is 12 amino acids long. The germline gives CDR1 SQVTM, CDR2 ANQGSEA. CDR3 coding DNA: TGCAGCGTTGGGCACGGGGTGGGCGAGCAGTACTTC. Translated: CSVGHGVGEQYF.

This sequence joins TRBV10-2 and TRBJ1-5; D is uncertain. Germline V gene lookup returns CDR1 WSHSY and CDR2 SAAADI. The length of the CDR3 is 13 residues. The V and J ends lost 2 bases and 7 bases respectively, with 9 bases between them. The CDR3 region has the DNA TGCGCCAGCAGTGAGGGGCCCCACCAGCCCCAGCATTTT. The encoded protein is CASSEGPHQPQHF.

This clone was found a few times. The chain has TRBV5-1 and TRBJ2-7; 7 bases line up with TRBD2. This CDR3 contains 14 residues. Germline V gene sequence: CDR1 SGHRS, CDR2 YFSETQ. V trimming: 0 bases; J trimming: 5 bases; junction bases outside the gene matches: 5. The CDR3 loop is CASSLDPAGDEQYF. The CDR3 nucleotides read TGCGCCAGCAGCTTGGACCCTGCGGGGGACGAGCAGTACTTC.

This rearrangement joins TRBV19 to TRBJ2-2; 9 bases are shared with TRBD1. Germline V lookup: CDR1 LNHDA, CDR2 SQIVND (reference sequence). The CDR3 has 15 residues. J was trimmed by 7 bases and V by 4 bases; bases with no gene match: 7. CDR3 nucleotides: TGTGCCAGTAGTACACAGGGGGCGCAGGTCGGGGAGCTGTTTTTT. This sequence encodes CASSTQGAQVGELFF.

The V and J genes are TRBV5-1 and TRBJ2-6, with 11 bases matching TRBD2. With 1 base clipped from V and 0 bases from J, the junction kept 12 bases outside the gene matches. CDR1 is SGHRS and CDR2 is YFSETQ in the germline V gene. This CDR3 is 21 amino acids long. CDR3 coding DNA: TGCGCCAGCAGCTTGTGGCCTCAGACTAGCGGGGTAAACTCTGGGGCCAACGTCCTGACTTTC. Its protein product is CASSLWPQTSGVNSGANVLTF.

J is TRBJ1-2 and V is TRBV29-1; 11 bases are shared with TRBD1. V shed 6 bases and J 7 bases; nucleotides not matched to a gene: 7. The CDR3 totals 13 residues. Germline V gene data show CDR1 as SQVTM and CDR2 as ANQGSEA. The CDR3 loop reads CSVEDRGLGGYTF. The CDR3 DNA follows: TGCAGCGTAGAGGACAGGGGGCTCGGTGGCTACACCTTC.

J is TRBJ2-1 and V is TRBV29-1, with 7 bases fitting TRBD2. The CDR3 totals 15 residues. Per the germline V gene, CDR1 is SQVTM and CDR2 is ANQGSEA. With V trimmed by 0 bases and J by 9 bases, 11 bases remained unmatched. CDR3 loop: CSVEDLGTREGEQFF. CDR3 nucleotide sequence: TGCAGCGTTGAAGATTTAGGGACCAGGGAGGGTGAGCAGTTCTTC.

The chain joins TRBV5-1 to TRBJ1-2; D call uncertain. The V end was cut by 1 base, the J end by 2 bases, with 15 bases between. Germline lookup yields CDR1 SGHRS and CDR2 YFSETQ. The CDR3 runs 16 residues. CDR3 bases: TGCGCCAGCAGCTTGCTCCCCGAGGCCGGGAACTATGGCTACACCTTC. Protein: CASSLLPEAGNYGYTF.

The rearrangement joins TRBV7-2 to TRBJ2-3; the match to TRBD2 covers 8 bases. The germline gives CDR1 SGHTA, CDR2 FQGNSA. There are 16 residues in the CDR3. V was pared by 5 bases and J by 4 bases, with 11 bases of the junction left unmatched. The CDR3: CASSPSRGLGADTQYF. The CDR3 DNA is TGTGCCAGCAGCCCTAGTAGGGGACTAGGGGCAGATACGCAGTATTTT.

The rearrangement uses TRBV4-2 and TRBJ1-2; maybe TRBD1 (5 bases). Germline V gene lookup returns CDR1 LGHNA and CDR2 YNFKEQ. The length of the CDR3 is 14 residues. Trimming shortened V by 0 bases and J by 4 bases, and 9 bases separated the two germline ends. The chain's CDR3 is CASSQERQPYGYTF. CDR3 bases: TGTGCCAGCAGCCAAGAAAGACAGCCCTATGGCTACACCTTC.

The chain couples TRBV9 to TRBJ1-1; the D gene is possibly TRBD1 (5 bases). V lost 0 bases and J 3 bases, leaving 12 bases between the germline ends. The CDR3 runs 15 residues. Germline V gene lookup returns CDR1 SGDLS and CDR2 YYNGEE. CDR3 bases: TGTGCCAGCAGCGTAGAACCAGGGAGGGACACTGAAGCTTTCTTT. This sequence encodes CASSVEPGRDTEAFF.